The clone carrying this T cell receptor (beta chain) has only a few counts. CDR1 is LGHNA and CDR2 is YSLEER in the germline V gene. Trimming removed 5 bases at V and 0 bases at J, with 11 bases between. The CDR3 spans 16 residues. This record comes from a study of OX40 agonist ivuxolimab in advanced cancers. Study summary: Ivuxolimab, an antibody that agonizes OX40 (CD134), was administered to the patients.

The investigators sampled blood at baseline, at cycle 4 day 1, and at cycle 7 day 1. Profiling relied on immunoSEQ multiplex PCR, and the TCRdb table lists in-frame clones only, not all of them. In the table there are about 82,000 clones, about 92% of which are singletons. The sequences come from CD4+ or CD8+ T cells sorted from blood, collected in a trial of the OX40 agonist ivuxolimab. This rearrangement joins TRBV4-3 to TRBJ2-6; D uncertain. This clonotype was obtained from an adult with an advanced solid tumor such as melanoma, head and neck, liver or kidney cancer. The CDR3 DNA reads TGCGCCAGCAGCACTTTCGGGCGCTCTGGGGCCAACGTCCTGACTTTC. This encodes CASSTFGRSGANVLTF.